The clone carrying this TCR beta chain was detected only a few times. The antigen is unknown. This sample is drawn from a study of T cell repertoires in cytomegalovirus infection. TCRdb processed the reads anew with MiXCR; each CDR3 protein has one entry. Among under 450,000 distinct CDR3 sequences listed, approximately 30% were seen once. The CDR3 runs to 15 residues. The trim removed 5 bases at V and 10 bases at J, leaving 10 bases unmatched. The sequence derives from a human donor in good health (CMV status not recorded). Some clones in this sample may be carry-over from other donors' samples. The starting material was cultured PBMCs, obtained from culture after CMV antigen stimulation. The chain combines TRBV12-3 or TRBV12-4 with TRBJ1-6; 8 positions agree with TRBD1. For the CDR3, the DNA is TGTGCCAGCAGTCGAGGACAGGGCGCGACCTCACCCCTCCACTTT. Translation gives CASSRGQGATSPLHF.